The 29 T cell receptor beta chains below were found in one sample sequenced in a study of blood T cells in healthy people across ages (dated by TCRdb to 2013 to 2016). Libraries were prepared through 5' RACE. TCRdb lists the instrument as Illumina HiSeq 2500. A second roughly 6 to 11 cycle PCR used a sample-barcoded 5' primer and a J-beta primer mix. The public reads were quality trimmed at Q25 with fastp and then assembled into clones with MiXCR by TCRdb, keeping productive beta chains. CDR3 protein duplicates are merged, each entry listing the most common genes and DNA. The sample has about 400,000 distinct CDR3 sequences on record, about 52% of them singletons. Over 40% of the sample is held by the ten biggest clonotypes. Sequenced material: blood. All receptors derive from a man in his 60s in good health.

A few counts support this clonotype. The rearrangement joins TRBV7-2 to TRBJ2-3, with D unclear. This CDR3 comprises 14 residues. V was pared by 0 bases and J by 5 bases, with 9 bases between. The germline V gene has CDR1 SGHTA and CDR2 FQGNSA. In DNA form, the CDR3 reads TGTGCCAGCAGCTTAGCCATAGTTAGAGATACGCAGTATTTT. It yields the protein CASSLAIVRDTQYF.

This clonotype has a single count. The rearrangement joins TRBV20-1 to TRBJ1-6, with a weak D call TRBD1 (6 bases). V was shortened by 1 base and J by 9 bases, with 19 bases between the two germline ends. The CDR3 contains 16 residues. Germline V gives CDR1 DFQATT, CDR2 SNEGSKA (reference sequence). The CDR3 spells CSARGSYGGESSPLHF. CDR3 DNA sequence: TGCAGTGCTAGAGGATCGTACGGGGGCGAGAGTTCACCCCTCCACTTT.

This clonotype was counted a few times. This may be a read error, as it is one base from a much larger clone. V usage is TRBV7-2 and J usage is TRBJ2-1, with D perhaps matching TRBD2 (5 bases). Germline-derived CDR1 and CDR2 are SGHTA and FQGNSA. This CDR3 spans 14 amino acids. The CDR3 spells CASILAQLYNEQFF. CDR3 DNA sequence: TGTGCCAGCATCTTAGCGCAGCTCTACAATGAGCAGTTCTTC.

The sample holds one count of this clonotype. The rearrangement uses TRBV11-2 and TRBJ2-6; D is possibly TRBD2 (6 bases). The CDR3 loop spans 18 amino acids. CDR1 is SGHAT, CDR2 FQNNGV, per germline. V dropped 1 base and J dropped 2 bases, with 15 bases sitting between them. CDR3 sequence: CASSLALGAGTGANVLTF. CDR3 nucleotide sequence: TGTGCCAGCAGCTTAGCCCTAGGGGCGGGGACTGGGGCCAACGTCCTGACTTTC.

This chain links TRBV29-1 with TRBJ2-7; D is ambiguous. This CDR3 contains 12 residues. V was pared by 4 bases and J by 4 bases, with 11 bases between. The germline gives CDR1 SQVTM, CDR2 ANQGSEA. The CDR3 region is CSVGVTHYEQYF. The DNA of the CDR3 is TGCAGCGTTGGGGTGACACATTACGAGCAGTACTTC.

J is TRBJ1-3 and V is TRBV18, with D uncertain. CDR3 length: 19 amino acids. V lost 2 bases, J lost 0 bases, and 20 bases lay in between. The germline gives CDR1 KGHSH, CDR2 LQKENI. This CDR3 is CASSPKGRRTAFSGNTIYF. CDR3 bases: TGTGCCAGCTCACCAAAGGGAAGAAGGACGGCCTTCTCTGGAAACACCATATATTTT. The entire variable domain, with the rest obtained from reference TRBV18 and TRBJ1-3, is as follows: NAGVMQNPRHLVRRRGQEARLRCSPMKGHSHVYWYRQLPEEGLKFMVYLQKENIIDESGMPKERFSAEFPKEGPSILRIQQVVRGDSAAYFCASSPKGRRTAFSGNTIYFGEGSWLTVV.

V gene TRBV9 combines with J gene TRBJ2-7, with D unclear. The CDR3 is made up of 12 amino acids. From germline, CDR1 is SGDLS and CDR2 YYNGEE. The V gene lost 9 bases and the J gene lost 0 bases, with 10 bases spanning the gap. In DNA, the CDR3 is TGTGCCATCACCAGGAGCTCCTACGAGCAGTACTTC. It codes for CAITRSSYEQYF.

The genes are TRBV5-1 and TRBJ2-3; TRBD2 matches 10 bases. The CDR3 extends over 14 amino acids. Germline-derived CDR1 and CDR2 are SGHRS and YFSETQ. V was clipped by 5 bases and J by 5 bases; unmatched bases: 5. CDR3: CASSLAGERDTQYF. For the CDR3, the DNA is TGCGCCAGCAGTCTAGCGGGAGAGAGAGATACGCAGTATTTT.

The DNA of the CDR3 is TGTGCCACCAGTGATTTGGGACTAGCGGGAGCCGGGGATACGCAGTATTTT. Its protein product is CATSDLGLAGAGDTQYF. The chain links TRBV24-1 to TRBJ2-3; TRBD2 aligns across 13 bases. This CDR3 has 17 amino acids. From germline, CDR1 is KGHDR and CDR2 SFDVKD. V lost 0 bases, J lost 6 bases, and 5 bases stayed unmatched.

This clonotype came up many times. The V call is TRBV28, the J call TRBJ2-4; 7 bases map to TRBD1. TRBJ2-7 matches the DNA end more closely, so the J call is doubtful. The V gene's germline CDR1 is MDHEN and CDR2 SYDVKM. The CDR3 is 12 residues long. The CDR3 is CASSYRGTEQYF. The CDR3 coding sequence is TGTGCCAGCAGTTACAGGGGTACCGAGCAGTACTTC.

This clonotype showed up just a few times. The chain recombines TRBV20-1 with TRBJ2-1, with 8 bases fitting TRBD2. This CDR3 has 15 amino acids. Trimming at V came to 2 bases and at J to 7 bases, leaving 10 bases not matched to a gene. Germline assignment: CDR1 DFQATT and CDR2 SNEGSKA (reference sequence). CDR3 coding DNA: TGCAGTGCTAGAACTGGAGCGGGAGTAGGGAATGAGCAGTTCTTC. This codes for CSARTGAGVGNEQFF.

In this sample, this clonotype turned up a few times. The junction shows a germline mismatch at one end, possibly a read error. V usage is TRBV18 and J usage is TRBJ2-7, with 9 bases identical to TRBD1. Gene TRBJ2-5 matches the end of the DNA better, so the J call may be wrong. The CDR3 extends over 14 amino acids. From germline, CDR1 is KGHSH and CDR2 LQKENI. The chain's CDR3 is CASSPQGAGETQYF. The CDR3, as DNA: TGTGCCAGCTCCCCACAGGGGGCTGGGGAGACCCAGTACTTC.

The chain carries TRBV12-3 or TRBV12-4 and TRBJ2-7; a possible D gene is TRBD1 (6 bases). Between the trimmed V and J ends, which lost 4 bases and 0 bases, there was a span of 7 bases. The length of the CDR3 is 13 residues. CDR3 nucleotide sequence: TGTGCCAGCAGTTGGACAGTCTCCTACGAGCAGTACTTC. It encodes CASSWTVSYEQYF.

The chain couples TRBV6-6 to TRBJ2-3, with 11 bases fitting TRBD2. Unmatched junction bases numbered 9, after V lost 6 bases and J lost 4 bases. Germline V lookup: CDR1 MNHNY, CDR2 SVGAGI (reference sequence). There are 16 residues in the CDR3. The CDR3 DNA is TGTGCCAGCAGCATTCCCCTTAGCGGGAGGGCAGATACGCAGTATTTT. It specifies CASSIPLSGRADTQYF.

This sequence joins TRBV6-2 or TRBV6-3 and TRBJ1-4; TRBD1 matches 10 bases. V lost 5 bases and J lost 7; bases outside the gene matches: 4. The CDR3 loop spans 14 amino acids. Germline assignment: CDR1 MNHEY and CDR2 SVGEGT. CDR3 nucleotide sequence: TGTGCCAGCAGTGCTGGGACAGGGGCTGAAAAACTGTTTTTT. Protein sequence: CASSAGTGAEKLFF.

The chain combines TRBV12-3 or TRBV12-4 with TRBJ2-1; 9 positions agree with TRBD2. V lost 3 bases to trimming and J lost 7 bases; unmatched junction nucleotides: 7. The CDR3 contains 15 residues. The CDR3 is CASSFQSAGGNEQFF. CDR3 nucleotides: TGTGCCAGCAGTTTTCAGTCAGCGGGGGGAAATGAGCAGTTCTTC.

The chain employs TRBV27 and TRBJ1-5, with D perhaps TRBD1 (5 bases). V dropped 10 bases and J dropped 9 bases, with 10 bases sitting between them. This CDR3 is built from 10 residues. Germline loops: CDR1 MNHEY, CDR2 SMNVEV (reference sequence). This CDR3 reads CATGRRPQHF. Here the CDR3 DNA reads TGTGCCACAGGGCGACGGCCCCAGCATTTT.

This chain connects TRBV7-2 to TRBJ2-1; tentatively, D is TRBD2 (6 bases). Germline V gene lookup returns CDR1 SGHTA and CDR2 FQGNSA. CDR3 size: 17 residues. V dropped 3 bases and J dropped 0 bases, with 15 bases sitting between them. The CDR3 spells CASSLGTGWSSYNEQFF. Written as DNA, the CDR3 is TGTGCCAGCAGCTTGGGGACTGGATGGAGCTCCTACAATGAGCAGTTCTTC.

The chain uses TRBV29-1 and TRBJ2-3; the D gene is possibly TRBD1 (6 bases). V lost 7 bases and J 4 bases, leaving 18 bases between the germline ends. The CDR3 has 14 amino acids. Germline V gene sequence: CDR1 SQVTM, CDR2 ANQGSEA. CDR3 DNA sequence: TGCAGCGCAAAATCAGCCCAGGGGTCAGATACGCAGTATTTT. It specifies CSAKSAQGSDTQYF.

The CDR3 DNA reads TGTGCCAGCAGCTTAGTAGGTGTAGGGGAGCAGCCCCAGCATTTT. Its translation is CASSLVGVGEQPQHF. The rearrangement joins TRBV7-9 to TRBJ1-5; possible D gene TRBD1, 5 bases. Deletions cut 1 base from V and 7 bases from J, with 14 bases between. The CDR3 consists of 15 residues. Germline CDR1 is SEHNR and CDR2 is FQNEAQ (reference sequence).

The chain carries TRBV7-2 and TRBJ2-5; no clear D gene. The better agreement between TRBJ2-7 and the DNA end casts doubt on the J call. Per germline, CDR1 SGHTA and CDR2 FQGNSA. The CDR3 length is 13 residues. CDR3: CASSLNRPSEQYF. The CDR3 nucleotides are TGTGCCAGCAGCTTGAATCGGCCCAGCGAGCAGTACTTC.

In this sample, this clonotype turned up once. CDR3 nucleotide sequence: TGTGCCAGCAGTTGGGCTAGCGGGGGGCTAGCCAAAAACATTCAGTACTTC. It translates to CASSWASGGLAKNIQYF. The J gene is TRBJ2-4, the V gene TRBV12-3 or TRBV12-4; TRBD2 matches 11 bases. Trimming cost V 4 bases and J 0 bases; bases outside gene matches: 5. The CDR3 extends over 17 amino acids.

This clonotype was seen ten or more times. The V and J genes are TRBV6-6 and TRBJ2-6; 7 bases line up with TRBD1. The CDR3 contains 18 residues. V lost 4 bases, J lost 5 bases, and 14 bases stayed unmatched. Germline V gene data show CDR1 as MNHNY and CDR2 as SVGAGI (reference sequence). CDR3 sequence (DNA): TGTGCCAGCAGTTCAAGACAGGGCCGCCTCTTCTGGGCCAACGTCCTGACTTTC. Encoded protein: CASSSRQGRLFWANVLTF.

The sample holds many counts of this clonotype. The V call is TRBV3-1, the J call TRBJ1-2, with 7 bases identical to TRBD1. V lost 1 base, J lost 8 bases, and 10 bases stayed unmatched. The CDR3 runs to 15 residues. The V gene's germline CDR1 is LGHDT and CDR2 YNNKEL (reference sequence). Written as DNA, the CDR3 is TGTGCCAGCAGCCAAGTGGGGGACAGTGCTTCGGGCTACACCTTC. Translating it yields CASSQVGDSASGYTF.

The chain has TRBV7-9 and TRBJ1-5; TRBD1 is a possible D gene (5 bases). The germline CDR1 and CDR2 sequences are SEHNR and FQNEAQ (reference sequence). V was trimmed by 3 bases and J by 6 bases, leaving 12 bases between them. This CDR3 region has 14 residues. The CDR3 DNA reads TGTGCCAGCAGCTTTGGCGGGGCCGCTCAGCCCCAGCATTTT. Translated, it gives CASSFGGAAQPQHF.

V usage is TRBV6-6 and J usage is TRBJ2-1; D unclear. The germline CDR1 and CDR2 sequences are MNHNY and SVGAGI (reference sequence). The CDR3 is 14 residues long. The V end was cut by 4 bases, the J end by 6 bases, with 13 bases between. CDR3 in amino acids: CASSLNSKTNEQFF. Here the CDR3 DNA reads TGTGCCAGCAGTTTGAACAGCAAAACCAATGAGCAGTTCTTC.

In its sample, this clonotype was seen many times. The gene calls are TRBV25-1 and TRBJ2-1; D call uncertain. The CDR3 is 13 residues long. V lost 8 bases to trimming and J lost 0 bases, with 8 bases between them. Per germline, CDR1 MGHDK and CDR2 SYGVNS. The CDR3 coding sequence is TGTGCCAGCGACGGTAGCTCCTACAATGAGCAGTTCTTC. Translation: CASDGSSYNEQFF.

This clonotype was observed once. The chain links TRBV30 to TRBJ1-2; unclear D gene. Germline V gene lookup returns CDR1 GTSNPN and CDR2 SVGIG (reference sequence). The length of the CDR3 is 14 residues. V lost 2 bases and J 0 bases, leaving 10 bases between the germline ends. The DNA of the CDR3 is TGTGCCTGGAGTCCTACAGTGCCTAACTATGGCTACACCTTC. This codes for CAWSPTVPNYGYTF.

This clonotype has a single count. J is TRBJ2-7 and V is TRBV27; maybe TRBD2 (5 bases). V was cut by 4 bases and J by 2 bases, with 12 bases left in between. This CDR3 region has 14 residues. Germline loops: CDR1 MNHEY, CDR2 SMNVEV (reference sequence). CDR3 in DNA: TGTGCCAGCAGTTCTAAAGCGGATACCTACGAGCAGTACTTC. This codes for CASSSKADTYEQYF.